The 25 T cell receptor beta chains below come from one sample, sequenced in a study of blood T cell repertoires in COVID-19. Clones were sequenced by immunoSEQ multiplex PCR, and TCRdb holds only the in-frame ones, with some missing. The sample lists 65,000 to 90,000 clones, around 81% occurring once. Sequencing input: peripheral blood. These receptors all stem from a human donor in a cohort sampled during active COVID-19.

This clone has a handful of counts. This chain joins TRBV19 and TRBJ1-5, with D possibly TRBD1 on 6 matching bases. The CDR3 is 15 residues long. V lost 3 bases, J lost 2 bases, and 11 bases lay in between. The germline CDR1 and CDR2 sequences are LNHDA and SQIVND (reference sequence). The CDR3 loop reads CASSIRDTRNQPQHF. The CDR3 coding sequence is TGTGCCAGTAGTATCAGGGACACCCGCAATCAGCCCCAGCATTTT.

The chain couples TRBV7-2 to TRBJ2-7; D is unclear. CDR3 length equals 15 residues. The ends were cut back, 4 bases at V and 1 base at J, with 14 bases in the middle. The V gene's germline CDR1 is SGHTA and CDR2 FQGNSA. The DNA of the CDR3 is TGTGCCAGCAGCTCCCGACTTATCTCTTCCTACGAGCAGTACTTC. It is translated as CASSSRLISSYEQYF.

The chain uses TRBV4-3 and TRBJ1-1; 7 bases line up with TRBD1. CDR1 is LGHNA, CDR2 YSLEER, per germline. The CDR3 contains 18 residues. The J segment lost 4 bases and the V segment lost 0 bases, leaving 14 bases of the junction unmatched. The CDR3 DNA reads as TGCGCCAGCAGCCAAGATAGGGCAGGGGGGTATGGAAGCACTGAAGCTTTCTTT. This codes for CASSQDRAGGYGSTEAFF.

This clone was seen only once. The V call is TRBV15, the J call TRBJ2-5, with a weak D call TRBD2 (5 bases). CDR1 is LNHNV and CDR2 is YYDKDF in the germline V gene (reference sequence). The V end was cut by 0 bases, the J end by 0 bases, with 8 bases between. This CDR3 contains 15 residues. The CDR3 DNA reads TGTGCCACCAGCAGAGATCCGGGGTACCAAGAGACCCAGTACTTC. Its protein is CATSRDPGYQETQYF.

This clone has only a few counts. The V call is TRBV19, the J call TRBJ2-3, with 14 nucleotides matching TRBD2. V gave up 4 bases and J gave up 1 base; unmatched junction bases: 4. Germline lookup yields CDR1 LNHDA and CDR2 SQIVND (reference sequence). The CDR3 contains 17 residues. The CDR3 is CASSTTSGGVRTDTQYF. The DNA for the CDR3 is TGTGCCAGTAGTACGACTAGCGGGGGGGTCCGCACAGATACGCAGTATTTT.

The chain joins TRBV7-8 to TRBJ2-5, with 8 positions matching TRBD1. Trimming at V came to 4 bases and at J to 5 bases, leaving 6 bases not matched to a gene. Germline V lookup: CDR1 SGHVS, CDR2 FQNEAQ. This CDR3 contains 14 residues. This CDR3 reads CASSWGTGRETQYF. The CDR3 coding sequence is TGTGCCAGCAGCTGGGGGACAGGTCGGGAGACCCAGTACTTC.

The chain uses TRBV4-1 and TRBJ1-5; D is undetermined. The CDR3 consists of 16 residues. Germline lookup yields CDR1 MGHRA and CDR2 YSYEKL. V shed 0 bases and J shed 0 bases, with 9 bases lying between them. CDR3 DNA: TGCGCCAGCAGCCAAGATTACAGCCTTAGCAATCAGCCCCAGCATTTT. It yields the protein CASSQDYSLSNQPQHF.

The chain has TRBV11-2 and TRBJ1-1; D gene ambiguous. The CDR3 consists of 13 residues. V dropped 2 bases and J dropped 5 bases, with 9 bases sitting between them. The V gene's germline CDR1 is SGHAT and CDR2 FQNNGV. CDR3 sequence (DNA): TGTGCCAGCAGCTTACGTGCGGAAACTGAAGCTTTCTTT. Amino acid sequence: CASSLRAETEAFF.

J is TRBJ2-5 and V is TRBV2, with TRBD2 identical over 9 bases. Unmatched junction bases numbered 10, after V lost 6 bases and J lost 5 bases. CDR3 length equals 15 residues. Germline CDR1 reads SNHLY; CDR2 reads FYNNEI. In DNA form, the CDR3 reads TGTGCCAGCAGCGGACAAGCGGGGGGCAGGGAGACCCAGTACTTC. This encodes CASSGQAGGRETQYF.

The V gene is TRBV18, the J gene TRBJ2-6; possible D gene TRBD1, 6 bases. CDR3 length equals 17 residues. Looked up from germline, CDR1 is KGHSH and CDR2 is LQKENI. V gave up 5 bases and J gave up 0 bases, with 14 bases separating them. The CDR3 region is CASSEDRYRSGANVLTF. The CDR3, as DNA: TGTGCCAGCTCAGAAGACAGGTACCGCTCTGGGGCCAACGTCCTGACTTTC.

CDR3 DNA: TGTGCCAGCAGTTTACGACCGGGACAGGGAAAAGAGACCCAGTACTTC. Translated, it gives CASSLRPGQGKETQYF. The chain links TRBV28 to TRBJ2-5; TRBD1 matches 9 bases. The CDR3 spans 16 residues. The V gene end was trimmed by 2 bases and the J gene end by 3 bases; junction bases not matched to a gene: 7. Germline V gene lookup returns CDR1 MDHEN and CDR2 SYDVKM.

This clone occurred once. The rearrangement uses TRBV3-1 (or the pseudogene TRBV3-2) and TRBJ1-2; 8 nucleotides agree with TRBD1. Looked up from germline, CDR1 is LGHDT and CDR2 is YNNKEL (reference sequence). CDR3 length: 15 amino acids. V lost 6 bases, J lost 7 bases, and 13 bases stayed unmatched. This CDR3 reads CASSPDRGRVAGYTF. The CDR3 coding sequence is TGTGCCAGCAGTCCAGACAGGGGTAGAGTGGCTGGCTACACCTTC.

This chain uses TRBV5-1 with TRBJ2-3; 13 nucleotides agree with TRBD2. With V trimmed by 4 bases and J by 1 base, 3 bases remained unmatched. This CDR3 comprises 16 residues. Germline CDR1 and CDR2: SGHRS and YFSETQ. The CDR3 loop is CASSPGLAGGTDTQYF. CDR3 in DNA: TGCGCCAGCAGCCCCGGACTAGCGGGGGGCACAGATACGCAGTATTTT.

The gene calls are TRBV13 and TRBJ2-7; TRBD1 aligns across 8 bases. Trimming at V came to 0 bases and at J to 5 bases, leaving 3 bases not matched to a gene. The CDR3 runs to 14 residues. CDR1 is PRHDT and CDR2 is FYEKMQ in the germline V gene (reference sequence). The CDR3 DNA follows: TGTGCCAGCAGCTTAGGGGACAGGGATCACGAGCAGTACTTC. It is translated as CASSLGDRDHEQYF.

The CDR3 DNA is TGTGCCAGCAGTTTAGGGGCCCCTACAGGGTTGGTCTATGGCTACACCTTC. Translation: CASSLGAPTGLVYGYTF. J is TRBJ1-2 and V is TRBV27; D is perhaps TRBD1 (6 bases). This CDR3 spans 17 amino acids. Trimming cost V 2 bases and J 4 bases, with 20 bases left between them. The germline gives CDR1 MNHEY, CDR2 SMNVEV (reference sequence).

This clone has more than one count but fewer than ten. V usage is TRBV6-4 and J usage is TRBJ2-3, with 7 bases aligning to TRBD2. This CDR3 comprises 16 residues. CDR1 and CDR2 from the germline V gene are MRHNA and SNTAGT. With 2 bases clipped from V and 0 bases from J, the junction kept 5 bases outside the gene matches. CDR3 DNA: TGTGCCAGCAGTGACCTAGCGGAGTCTAGCACAGATACGCAGTATTTT. It translates to CASSDLAESSTDTQYF.

This chain uses TRBV4-1 with TRBJ2-7; D remains unclear. The CDR3 has 13 amino acids. The V gene lost 0 bases and the J gene lost 4 bases, with 7 bases spanning the gap. Germline assignment: CDR1 MGHRA and CDR2 YSYEKL. CDR3 bases: TGCGCCAGCAGCCAAGAGGCCTCTTACGAGCAGTACTTC. This codes for CASSQEASYEQYF.

This sequence joins TRBV4-2 and TRBJ2-6; D not certain. The CDR3 contains 14 residues. Germline lookup yields CDR1 LGHNA and CDR2 YNFKEQ. Trimming stripped 4 bases from V and 2 bases from J, with 6 bases between. CDR3 sequence (DNA): TGTGCCAGCAGCCGAGATACTGGGGCCAACGTCCTGACTTTC. Amino acid sequence: CASSRDTGANVLTF.

This chain links TRBV4-2 with TRBJ2-5, with D perhaps TRBD1 (5 bases). This CDR3 has 14 residues. V lost 1 base and J lost 5, with 11 bases in between. Germline V lookup: CDR1 LGHNA, CDR2 YNFKEQ. Here the CDR3 reads CASSQGGGQETQYF. CDR3 bases: TGTGCCAGCAGCCAAGGGGGCGGTCAGGAGACCCAGTACTTC.

The rearrangement joins TRBV4-2 to TRBJ1-5; no definite D call. V was trimmed by 1 base and J by 4 bases, leaving 5 bases between them. The germline V gene encodes CDR1 LGHNA and CDR2 YNFKEQ. The CDR3 runs to 13 residues. The CDR3 coding sequence is TGTGCCAGCAGCCAAGGGGAGAATCAGCCCCAGCATTTT. Protein product: CASSQGENQPQHF.

This chain joins TRBV18 and TRBJ2-7; 13 bases agree with TRBD2. Per germline, CDR1 KGHSH and CDR2 LQKENI. V lost 6 bases and J lost 0; bases outside the gene matches: 8. The CDR3 is made up of 17 amino acids. In DNA, the CDR3 is TGTGCCAGCTCTCCGACTAGCGGGGGGCCTCACTCCTACGAGCAGTACTTC. It specifies CASSPTSGGPHSYEQYF.

This clone was counted a few times. V is TRBV2 and J is TRBJ2-3; TRBD1 agrees at 7 bases. Germline trimming cut 5 bases from V and 0 bases from J; bases unmatched to any gene: 5. Germline values: CDR1 SNHLY, CDR2 FYNNEI. CDR3 length: 15 residues. The CDR3 bases are TGTGCCAGCAGTAGGGACAGATCTAGCACAGATACGCAGTATTTT. Its translation is CASSRDRSSTDTQYF. Supplemented by reference TRBV2 and TRBJ2-3, the full variable domain reads EPEVTQTPSHQVTQMGQEVILRCVPISNHLYFYWYRQILGQKVEFLVSFYNNEISEKSEIFDDQFSVERPDGSNFTLKIRSTKLEDSAMYFCASSRDRSSTDTQYFGPGTRLTVL.

The chain couples TRBV7-9 to TRBJ2-2, with 8 bases that match TRBD1. Germline trimming cut 2 bases from V and 2 bases from J; bases unmatched to any gene: 10. Germline CDR1 and CDR2: SEHNR and FQNEAQ (reference sequence). CDR3 length: 18 residues. CDR3 DNA: TGTGCCAGCAGCTTACTGAGGGGACAGGAATTAAACACCGGGGAGCTGTTTTTT. Protein sequence: CASSLLRGQELNTGELFF.

This chain connects TRBV9 to TRBJ2-5, with 10 bases that match TRBD1. This CDR3 has 17 amino acids. In germline, CDR1 is SGDLS, CDR2 YYNGEE. Losses at the gene ends were 4 bases for V and 4 bases for J; bases not matched to a gene: 13. CDR3 bases: TGTGCCAGCAGCCCAAAGTACGGGACAGGGGAAACAGAGACCCAGTACTTC. Its protein product is CASSPKYGTGETETQYF.

The V call is TRBV5-6, the J call TRBJ1-6; maybe TRBD1 (6 bases). The CDR3 extends over 15 amino acids. The germline V gene has CDR1 SGHDT and CDR2 YYEEEE. Trimming stripped 2 bases from V and 7 bases from J, with 13 bases between. Here the CDR3 DNA reads TGTGCCAGCAGCTTTATCTCGACAGGCAATTCACCCCTCCACTTT. Its protein is CASSFISTGNSPLHF.